Below are 10 T cell receptor beta chains sequenced from a single sample in a study of blood T cells in healthy people across ages. A sample-barcoded 5' primer and a J-beta primer mix were used in a second PCR of roughly 6 to 12 cycles. TCRdb fed the 5' RACE reads into MiXCR, producing one record per CDR3 protein. The sample lists fewer than 2 million distinct CDR3 sequences; roughly 43% were seen once. The sequenced sample was blood. All receptors derive from a human donor in good health.

This clonotype was counted a few times. The chain recombines TRBV20-1 with TRBJ2-5; D remains ambiguous. This CDR3 comprises 18 residues. Trimming stripped 1 base from V and 1 base from J, with 22 bases between. Germline V gene sequence: CDR1 DFQATT, CDR2 SNEGSKA (reference sequence). The CDR3 region has the DNA TGCAGTGCTAGAGTAGGCTTGGGTTGGGAAACAACCCAAGAGACCCAGTACTTC. Translation gives CSARVGLGWETTQETQYF.

The chain carries TRBV6-2 or TRBV6-3 and TRBJ2-5, with unresolved D. The CDR3 covers 16 residues. Germline V lookup: CDR1 MNHEY, CDR2 SVGEGT. Trimming pared 3 bases from V and 3 bases from J, leaving 17 bases between. CDR3 residues: CASSYPWTFSEETQYF. DNA for the CDR3: TGTGCCAGCAGTTATCCGTGGACCTTTTCAGAAGAGACCCAGTACTTC.

On this clonotype: A read error may produce the germline difference seen at one junction end. This chain joins TRBV15 and TRBJ2-4; D is unclear. The J call may be faulty, since TRBJ2-7 better matches the DNA end. CDR1 is LNHNV and CDR2 is YYDKDF in the germline V gene (reference sequence). This CDR3 region has 14 residues. In DNA, the CDR3 is TGTGCCACCAACAGAGATCATAGAATTGACGAGCAGTACTTC. Translating gives CATNRDHRIDEQYF.

The chain combines TRBV7-2 with TRBJ2-2; tentatively, D is TRBD2 (6 bases). From germline, CDR1 is SGHTA and CDR2 FQGNSA. The V end was cut by 1 base, the J end by 3 bases, with 9 bases between. The CDR3 contains 15 residues. The CDR3 coding sequence is TGTGCCAGCAGCTTAGTTGGGAGGTACACCGGGGAGCTGTTTTTT. Translated, it gives CASSLVGRYTGELFF.

This clonotype was seen more than once but under ten times. V gene TRBV6-6 combines with J gene TRBJ1-2, with D perhaps matching TRBD1 (5 bases). This CDR3 has 16 residues. V gave up 4 bases and J gave up 4 bases, with 19 bases separating them. Per germline, CDR1 MNHNY and CDR2 SVGAGI (reference sequence). The CDR3 DNA follows: TGTGCCAGCAGTTCCTCCCCCGGGACGCGATCCTATGGCTACACCTTC. Its translation is CASSSSPGTRSYGYTF.

The sample holds a few counts of this clonotype. The rearrangement links TRBV9 to TRBJ1-2; D is unresolved. Per the germline V gene, CDR1 is SGDLS and CDR2 is YYNGEE. V lost 4 bases and J 8 bases, leaving 12 bases between the germline ends. This CDR3 has 12 amino acids. CDR3 amino acids: CASSSPLGGYTF. DNA for the CDR3: TGTGCCAGCAGCTCTCCGTTGGGAGGCTACACCTTC.

This clonotype was seen a single time. The rearrangement uses TRBV12-3 or TRBV12-4 and TRBJ2-5, with 12 nucleotides matching TRBD2. The ends lost 6 bases at V and 6 bases at J; junction bases unmatched: 8. The CDR3 runs to 15 residues. CDR3 sequence reads: CASRPSGGEQKTQYF. The CDR3 DNA is TGTGCCAGCAGGCCTAGCGGGGGGGAGCAAAAGACCCAGTACTTC.

The CDR3 reads CASSITGASSYEQYF. The CDR3, as DNA: TGTGCCAGTAGTATAACAGGGGCCAGCTCCTACGAGCAGTACTTC. The V and J genes are TRBV19 and TRBJ2-7; 7 nucleotides line up with TRBD1. Germline V gene data show CDR1 as LNHDA and CDR2 as SQIVND (reference sequence). Losses at the gene ends were 2 bases for V and 0 bases for J; bases not matched to a gene: 4. CDR3 length: 15 amino acids.

V gene TRBV15 combines with J gene TRBJ2-3, with 9 bases that match TRBD2. Unmatched junction bases numbered 5, after V lost 1 base and J lost 0 bases. This CDR3 contains 17 residues. Germline loops: CDR1 LNHNV, CDR2 YYDKDF (reference sequence). Here the CDR3 DNA reads TGTGCCACCAGCAGAGGGGAGCTAGCGGGGAGCACAGATACGCAGTATTTT. This gives the protein CATSRGELAGSTDTQYF.

The V call is TRBV20-1, the J call TRBJ2-4; TRBD2 is a possible D gene (6 bases). The J call may be wrong; the DNA end is better matched by TRBJ2-7. Per the germline V gene, CDR1 is DFQATT and CDR2 is SNEGSKA (reference sequence). There are 15 residues in the CDR3. CDR3 DNA: TGCAGTGCAGTTCATGGGGTTGCGGGGCAGTACGAGCAGTACTTC. Translating it yields CSAVHGVAGQYEQYF.